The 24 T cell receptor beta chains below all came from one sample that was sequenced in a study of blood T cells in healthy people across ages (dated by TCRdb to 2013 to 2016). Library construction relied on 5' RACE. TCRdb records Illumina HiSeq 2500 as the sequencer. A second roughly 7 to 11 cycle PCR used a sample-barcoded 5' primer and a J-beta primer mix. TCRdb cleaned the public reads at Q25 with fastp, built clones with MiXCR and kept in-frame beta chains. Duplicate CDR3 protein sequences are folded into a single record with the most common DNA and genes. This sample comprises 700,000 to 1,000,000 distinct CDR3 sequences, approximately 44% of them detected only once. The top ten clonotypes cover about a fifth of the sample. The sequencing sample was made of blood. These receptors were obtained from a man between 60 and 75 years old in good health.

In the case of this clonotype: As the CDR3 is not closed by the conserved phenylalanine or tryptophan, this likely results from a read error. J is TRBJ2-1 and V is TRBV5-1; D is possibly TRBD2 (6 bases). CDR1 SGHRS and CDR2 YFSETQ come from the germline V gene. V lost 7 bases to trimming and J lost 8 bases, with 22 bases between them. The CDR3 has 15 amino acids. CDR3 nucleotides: TGCGCCAGCGCGCCACGGGGGATGTCCGATCATGAGCAGTTCTCC. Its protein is CASAPRGMSDHEQFS.

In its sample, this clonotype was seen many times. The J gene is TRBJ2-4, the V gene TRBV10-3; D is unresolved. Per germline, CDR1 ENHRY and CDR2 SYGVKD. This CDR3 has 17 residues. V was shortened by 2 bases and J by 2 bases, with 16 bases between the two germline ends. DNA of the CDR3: TGTGCCATCAGTGAGGAGGTCAGACCCGGACCCAAAAACATTCAGTACTTC. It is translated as CAISEEVRPGPKNIQYF.

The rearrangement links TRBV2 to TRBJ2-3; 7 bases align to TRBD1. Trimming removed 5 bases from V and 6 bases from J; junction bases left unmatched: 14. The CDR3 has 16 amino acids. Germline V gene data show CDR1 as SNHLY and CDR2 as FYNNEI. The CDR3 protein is CASSKGTDDFVDTQYF. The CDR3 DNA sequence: TGTGCCAGCAGTAAAGGGACAGACGATTTTGTGGATACGCAGTATTTT.

CDR3 nucleotide sequence: TGCAGTGCCCACAGGGGTGTAGAAGGGGGCTACACCTTC. It specifies CSAHRGVEGGYTF. The chain has TRBV20-1 and TRBJ1-2, with 7 bases lining up with TRBD1. Per germline, CDR1 DFQATT and CDR2 SNEGSKA (reference sequence). CDR3 length: 13 residues. Germline trimming cut 6 bases from V and 8 bases from J; bases unmatched to any gene: 12.

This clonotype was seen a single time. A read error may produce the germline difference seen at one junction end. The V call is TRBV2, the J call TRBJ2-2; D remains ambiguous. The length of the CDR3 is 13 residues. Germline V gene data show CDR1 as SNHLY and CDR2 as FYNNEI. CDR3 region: CACSEALFGELFF. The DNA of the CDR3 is TGTGCCTGCAGTGAAGCGCTCTTCGGGGAGCTGTTTTTT.

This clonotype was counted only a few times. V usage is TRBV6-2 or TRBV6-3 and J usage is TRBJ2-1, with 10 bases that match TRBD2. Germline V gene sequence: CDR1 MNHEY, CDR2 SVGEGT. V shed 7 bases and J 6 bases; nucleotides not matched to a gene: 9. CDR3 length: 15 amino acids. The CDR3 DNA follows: TGTGCCAGCAAGAGAGCGGGGGGGCCCCTCAATGAGCAGTTCTTC. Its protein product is CASKRAGGPLNEQFF.

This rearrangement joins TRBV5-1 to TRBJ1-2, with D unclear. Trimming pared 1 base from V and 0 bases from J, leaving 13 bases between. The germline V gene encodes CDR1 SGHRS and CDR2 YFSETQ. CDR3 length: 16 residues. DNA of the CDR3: TGCGCCAGCAGCTTGTTGACCGGGGTAACTAACTATGGCTACACCTTC. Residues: CASSLLTGVTNYGYTF.

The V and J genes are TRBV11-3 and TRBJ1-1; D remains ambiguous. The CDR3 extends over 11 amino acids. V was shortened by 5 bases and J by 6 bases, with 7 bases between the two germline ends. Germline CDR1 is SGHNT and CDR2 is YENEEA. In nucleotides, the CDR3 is TGTGCCAGCAGCCAGGAAGCTGAAGCTTTCTTT. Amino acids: CASSQEAEAFF.

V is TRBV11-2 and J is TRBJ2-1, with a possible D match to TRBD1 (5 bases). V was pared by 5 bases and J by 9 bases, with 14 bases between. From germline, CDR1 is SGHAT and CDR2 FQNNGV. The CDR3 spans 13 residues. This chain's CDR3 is CASSPTPRAEQFF. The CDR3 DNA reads TGTGCCAGCAGCCCCACTCCCAGGGCTGAGCAGTTCTTC.

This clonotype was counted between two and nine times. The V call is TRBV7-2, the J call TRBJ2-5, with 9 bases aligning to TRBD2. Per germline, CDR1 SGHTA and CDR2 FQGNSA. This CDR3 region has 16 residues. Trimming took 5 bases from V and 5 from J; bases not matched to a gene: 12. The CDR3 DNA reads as TGTGCCAGCAGCCAAAACGCCCAGCGGGGGGTGGAGACCCAGTACTTC. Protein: CASSQNAQRGVETQYF.

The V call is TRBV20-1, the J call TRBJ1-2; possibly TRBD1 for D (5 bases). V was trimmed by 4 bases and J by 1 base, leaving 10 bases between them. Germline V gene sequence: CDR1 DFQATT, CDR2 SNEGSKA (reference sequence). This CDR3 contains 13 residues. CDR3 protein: CSANKGVNYGYTF. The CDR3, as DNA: TGCAGTGCTAATAAAGGGGTTAACTATGGCTACACCTTC.

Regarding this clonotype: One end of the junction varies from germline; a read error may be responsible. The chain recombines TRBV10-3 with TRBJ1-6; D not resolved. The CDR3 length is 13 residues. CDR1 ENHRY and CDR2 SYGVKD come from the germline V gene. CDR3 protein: CAISDLDTSLLHF. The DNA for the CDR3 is TGTGCCATCAGTGATCTAGATACTTCACTCCTCCACTTT.

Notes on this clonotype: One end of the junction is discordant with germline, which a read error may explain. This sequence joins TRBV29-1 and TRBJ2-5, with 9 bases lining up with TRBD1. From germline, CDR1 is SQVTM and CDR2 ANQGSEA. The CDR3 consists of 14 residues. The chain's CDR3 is CSVQDRGSGETQYF. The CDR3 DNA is TGCAGCGTTCAAGACAGGGGGAGTGGAGAGACCCAGTACTTC.

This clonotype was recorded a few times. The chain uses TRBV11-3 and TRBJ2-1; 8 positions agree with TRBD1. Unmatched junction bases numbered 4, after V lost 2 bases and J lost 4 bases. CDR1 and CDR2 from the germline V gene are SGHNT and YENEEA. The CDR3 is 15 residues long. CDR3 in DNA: TGTGCCAGCAGCTTATACGGACAGGGATACAATGAGCAGTTCTTC. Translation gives CASSLYGQGYNEQFF.

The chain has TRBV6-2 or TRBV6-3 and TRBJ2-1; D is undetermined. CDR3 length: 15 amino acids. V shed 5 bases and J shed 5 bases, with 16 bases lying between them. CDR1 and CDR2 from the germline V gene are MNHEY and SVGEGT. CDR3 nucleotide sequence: TGTGCCAGCAGTAAGGCGGTACTCTGGAACAATGAGCAGTTCTTC. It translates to CASSKAVLWNNEQFF.

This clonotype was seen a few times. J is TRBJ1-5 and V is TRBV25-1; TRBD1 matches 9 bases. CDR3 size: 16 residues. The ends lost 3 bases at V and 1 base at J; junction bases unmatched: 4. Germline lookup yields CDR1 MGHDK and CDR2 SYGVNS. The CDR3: CASSETGGGSNQPQHF. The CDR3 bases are TGTGCCAGCAGTGAGACAGGGGGAGGGAGCAATCAGCCCCAGCATTTT.

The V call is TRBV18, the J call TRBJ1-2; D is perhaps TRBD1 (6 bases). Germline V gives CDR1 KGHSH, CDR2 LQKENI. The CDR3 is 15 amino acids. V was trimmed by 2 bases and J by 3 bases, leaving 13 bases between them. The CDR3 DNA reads TGTGCCAGCTCACCAATGAGGGGGATTGACTATGGCTACACCTTC. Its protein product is CASSPMRGIDYGYTF.

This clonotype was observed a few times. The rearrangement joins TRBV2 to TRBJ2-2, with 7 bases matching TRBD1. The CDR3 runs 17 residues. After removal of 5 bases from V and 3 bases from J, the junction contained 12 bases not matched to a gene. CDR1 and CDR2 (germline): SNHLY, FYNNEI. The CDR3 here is CASSPTEGTAYTGELFF. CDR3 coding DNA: TGTGCCAGCAGTCCCACCGAAGGGACAGCCTACACCGGGGAGCTGTTTTTT. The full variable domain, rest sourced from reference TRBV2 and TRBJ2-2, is EPEVTQTPSHQVTQMGQEVILRCVPISNHLYFYWYRQILGQKVEFLVSFYNNEISEKSEIFDDQFSVERPDGSNFTLKIRSTKLEDSAMYFCASSPTEGTAYTGELFFGEGSRLTVL.

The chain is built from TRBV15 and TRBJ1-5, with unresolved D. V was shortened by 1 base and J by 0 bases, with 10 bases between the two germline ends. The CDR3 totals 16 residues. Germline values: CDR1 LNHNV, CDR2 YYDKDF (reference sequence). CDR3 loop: CATSRAGPGSNQPQHF. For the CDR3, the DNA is TGTGCCACCAGCAGAGCGGGCCCAGGTAGCAATCAGCCCCAGCATTTT. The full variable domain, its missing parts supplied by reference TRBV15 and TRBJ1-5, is DAMVIQNPRYQVTQFGKPVTLSCSQTLNHNVMYWYQQKSSQAPKLLFHYYDKDFNNEADTPDNFQSRRPNTSFCFLDIRSPGLGDTAMYLCATSRAGPGSNQPQHFGDGTRLSIL.

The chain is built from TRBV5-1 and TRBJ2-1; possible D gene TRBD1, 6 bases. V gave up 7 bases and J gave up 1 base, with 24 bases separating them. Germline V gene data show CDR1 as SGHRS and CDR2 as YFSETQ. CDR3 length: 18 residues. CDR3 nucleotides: TGCGCCAGCGGGTCAAACCCTGGGGGCATCCAATCCTACAATGAGCAGTTCTTC. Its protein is CASGSNPGGIQSYNEQFF.

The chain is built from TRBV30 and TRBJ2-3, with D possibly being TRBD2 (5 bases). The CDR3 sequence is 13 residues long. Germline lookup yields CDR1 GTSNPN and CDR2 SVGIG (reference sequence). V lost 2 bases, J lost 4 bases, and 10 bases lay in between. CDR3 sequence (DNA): TGTGCCTGGAGTAGCGGTATGCCAGATACGCAGTATTTT. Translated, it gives CAWSSGMPDTQYF.

The DNA for the CDR3 is TGTGCCAGCAGCAAGACTAGCGGGGGGGCCGGTAGAGAGACCCAGTACTTC. This gives the protein CASSKTSGGAGRETQYF. The chain carries TRBV7-8 and TRBJ2-5, with 14 bases aligning to TRBD2. Germline V CDR1 and CDR2: SGHVS, FQNEAQ. The CDR3 has 17 residues. Losses at the gene ends were 5 bases for V and 4 bases for J; bases not matched to a gene: 9.

Written as DNA, the CDR3 is TGTGCCAGCACCATTAGGGGTAGCGGGGTTTACAATGAGCAGTTCTTC. It encodes CASTIRGSGVYNEQFF. The chain combines TRBV3-1 with TRBJ2-1; TRBD2 matches at 8 bases. CDR1 LGHDT and CDR2 YNNKEL come from the germline V gene (reference sequence). The CDR3 sequence is 16 residues long. J gave up 4 bases and V 7 bases, and 12 bases lay outside the gene matches.

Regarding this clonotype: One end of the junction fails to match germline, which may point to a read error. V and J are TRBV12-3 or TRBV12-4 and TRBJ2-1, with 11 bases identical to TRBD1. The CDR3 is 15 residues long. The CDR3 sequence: CTSSAGTGGYNEQFF. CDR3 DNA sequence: TGTACCAGCAGCGCCGGGACAGGGGGGTACAATGAGCAGTTCTTC.